This T cell receptor beta chain was recovered during a study of human T cells and chemical hapten exposure. Study summary: Patients were given diphenylcyclopropenone on the scalp weekly across the approximately 26-week study. The patch tests put 0.01% DPC on the skin of the upper back and were read 6 days later.

As for time point: patch test 1, 2 weeks after DPC sensitization. Treatment denoted: therapeutic diphenylcyclopropenone sensitization with weekly scalp DPC. Extraction of total RNA was performed on unfractionated whole blood. Individual cDNA molecules had unique molecular identifiers attached to them by the library. MiXCR, run by TCRdb on the RACE reads, gives a single entry per CDR3 protein. The data hold more than 90,000 distinct CDR3 sequences, with over 9.5% observed a single time. V gave up 4 bases and J gave up 8 bases, with 20 bases separating them. Germline-derived CDR1 and CDR2 are LGHNA and YSLEER. The CDR3 contains 15 residues.

The clonotype originates from a man aged 35 to 55 with alopecia areata. Some clones in this sample may be carry-over from other donors' samples. Material: whole blood, obtained in connection with sensitization to the hapten diphenylcyclopropenone (DPC). The chain couples TRBV4-3 to TRBJ1-2; the D gene is possibly TRBD1 (5 bases). The CDR3 spells CASSLLDSRESGYTF. For the CDR3, the DNA is TGCGCCAGCAGCCTCCTAGACAGCCGGGAAAGCGGCTACACCTTC.